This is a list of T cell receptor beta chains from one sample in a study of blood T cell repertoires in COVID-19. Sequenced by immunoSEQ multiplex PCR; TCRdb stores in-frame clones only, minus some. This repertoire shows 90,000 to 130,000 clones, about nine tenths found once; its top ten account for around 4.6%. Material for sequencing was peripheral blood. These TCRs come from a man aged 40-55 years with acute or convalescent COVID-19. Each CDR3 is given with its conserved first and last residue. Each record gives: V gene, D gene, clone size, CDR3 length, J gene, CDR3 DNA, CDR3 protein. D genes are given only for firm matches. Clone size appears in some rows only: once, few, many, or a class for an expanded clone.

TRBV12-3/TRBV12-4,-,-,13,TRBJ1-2,TGTGCCAGCAGTAGGGGTCCCCCGCAGGGCTACACCTTC,CASSRGPPQGYTF
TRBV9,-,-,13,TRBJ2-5,TGTGCCAGCAGCCCAAACATGGAGGGGACCCAGTACTTC,CASSPNMEGTQYF
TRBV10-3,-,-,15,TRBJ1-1,TGTGCCATCGCCGTTTTGGGGGGTCGGAACACTGAAGCTTTCTTT,CAIAVLGGRNTEAFF
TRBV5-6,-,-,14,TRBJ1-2,TGTGCCAGCAGCATAATTGGGGAGGTCTATGGCTACACCTTC,CASSIIGEVYGYTF
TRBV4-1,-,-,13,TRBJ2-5,TGCGCCAGCAGCCCGACGGAGCAAGAGACCCAGTACTTC,CASSPTEQETQYF
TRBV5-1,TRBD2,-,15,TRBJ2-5,TGCGCCAGCAGTTTCTTAGCGGGAGTGGAGGAGACCCAGTACTTC,CASSFLAGVEETQYF
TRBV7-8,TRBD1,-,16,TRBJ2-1,TGTGCCAGCAGCACACACGGACAGGGGCCCTACAATGAGCAGTTCTTC,CASSTHGQGPYNEQFF
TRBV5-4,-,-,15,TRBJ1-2,TGTGCCAGCAGCTTGGTTGGGGAGGGGGACTATGGCTACACCTTC,CASSLVGEGDYGYTF
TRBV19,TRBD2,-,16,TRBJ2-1,TGTGCCAGTAGTTTCCGAGCGGGAGGGGGGGGCAATGAGCAGTTCTTC,CASSFRAGGGGNEQFF
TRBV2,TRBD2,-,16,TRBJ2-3,TGTGCCAGCAGTCGGCAGGGACTAGCGGGCACAGATACGCAGTATTTT,CASSRQGLAGTDTQYF
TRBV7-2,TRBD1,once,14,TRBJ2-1,TGTGCCAGCAGCTTTGGGACAGGGGGCACTGAGCAGTTCTTC,CASSFGTGGTEQFF
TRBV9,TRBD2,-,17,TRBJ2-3,TGTGCCAGCAGCGTATTAGCGGGGACCGCTAGCACAGATACGCAGTATTTT,CASSVLAGTASTDTQYF
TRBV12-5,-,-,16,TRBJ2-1,TGTGCTAGTGGTTTGGCCCGGGATCATACTTACAATGAGCAGTTCTTC,CASGLARDHTYNEQFF
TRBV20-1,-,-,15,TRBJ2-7,TGCAGTGCCAGTCCCCCAGGACAACCCTCCTACGAGCAGTACTTC,CSASPPGQPSYEQYF
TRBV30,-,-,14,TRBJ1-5,TGTGCCTGGAGTGGGGGGCAGGTCAATCAGCCCCAGCATTTT,CAWSGGQVNQPQHF
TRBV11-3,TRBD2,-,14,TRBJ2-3,TGTGCCAGCAGCTTAGGGACTAGCCCCGATACGCAGTATTTT,CASSLGTSPDTQYF
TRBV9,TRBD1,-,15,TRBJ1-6,TGTGCCAGCAGCCCTAGGACAGGGCCCAATTCACCCCTCCACTTT,CASSPRTGPNSPLHF
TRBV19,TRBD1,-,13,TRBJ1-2,TGTGCCAGTAGTCTACGGACAGGGCCCTACATAACCTTC,CASSLRTGPYITF
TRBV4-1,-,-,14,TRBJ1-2,TGCGCCAGCAGCCAAGATTTGTCTTACTATGGCTACACCTTC,CASSQDLSYYGYTF
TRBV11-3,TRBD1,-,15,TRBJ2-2,TGTGCCAGCAGACCTGACAGGGGAAGAACCGGGGAGCTGTTTTTT,CASRPDRGRTGELFF
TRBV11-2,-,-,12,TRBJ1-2,TGTGCCAGCACCCCTCTCTATTATGGCTACACCTTC,CASTPLYYGYTF
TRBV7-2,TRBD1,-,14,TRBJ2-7,TGTGCCAGCAGCTTGGAGACAGGGAACTACGAGCAGTACTTC,CASSLETGNYEQYF
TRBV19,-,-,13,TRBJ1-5,TGTGCCAGTAGTATTGGGCCCAATCAGCCCCAGCATTTT,CASSIGPNQPQHF
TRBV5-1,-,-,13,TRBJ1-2,TGCGCCAGCAGCTTGGTTAGAGGCCATGGCTACACCTTC,CASSLVRGHGYTF
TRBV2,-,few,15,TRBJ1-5,TGTGCCAGCAGTGAAGTTCGGGGAGCCAGTCAGCCCCAGCATTTT,CASSEVRGASQPQHF
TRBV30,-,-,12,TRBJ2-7,TGTGCCTCCCGGGACTCCAACTACGAGCAGTACTTC,CASRDSNYEQYF
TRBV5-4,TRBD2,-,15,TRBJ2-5,TGTGCCAGCAGCTTGGACCCGGCCGGGAGGGAGACCCAGTACTTC,CASSLDPAGRETQYF
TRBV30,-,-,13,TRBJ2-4,TGTGCCTGGAGTGGAGGACAGAATAACATTCAGTACTTC,CAWSGGQNNIQYF
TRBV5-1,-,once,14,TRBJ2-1,TGCGCCAGCAGCTACGGACAGATCCACAATGAGCAGTTCTTC,CASSYGQIHNEQFF
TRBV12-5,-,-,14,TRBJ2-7,TGTGCTAGTGGCCCGGGTCCTTTTTCCTACGAGCAGTACTTC,CASGPGPFSYEQYF
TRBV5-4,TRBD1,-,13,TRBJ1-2,TGTGCCAGCAGCTTGGGGGACAGGCTTTTTTCCACCTTC,CASSLGDRLFSTF
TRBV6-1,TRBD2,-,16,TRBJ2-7,TGTGCCAGCAGTGAGCCGGGACTAGCGGGAGTGTACGAGCAGTACTTC,CASSEPGLAGVYEQYF
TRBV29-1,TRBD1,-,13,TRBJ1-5,TGCAGCGTTATTACAGGGGGCAATCAGCCCCAGCATTTT,CSVITGGNQPQHF
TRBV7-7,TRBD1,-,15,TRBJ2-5,TGTGCCAGCAGCACAGCCGGGACAGGGATGGAGACCCAGTACTTC,CASSTAGTGMETQYF
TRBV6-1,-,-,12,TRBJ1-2,TGTGCCAGCAGTGAATCGTCCTATGGCTACACCTTC,CASSESSYGYTF
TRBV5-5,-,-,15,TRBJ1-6,TGTGCCAGCAGCTTGGAGGGTTCGGGGTTGGCACCCCTCCACTTT,CASSLEGSGLAPLHF
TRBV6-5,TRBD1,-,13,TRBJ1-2,TGTGCCAGCAGCCGGGACAGGCGAGAAGGCTACACCTTC,CASSRDRREGYTF
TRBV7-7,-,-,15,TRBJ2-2,TGTGCCAGCAGCCGCGACGGGGTGGGCACCGGGGAGCTGTTTTTT,CASSRDGVGTGELFF
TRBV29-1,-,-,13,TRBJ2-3,TGCAGCGTTCGGGCGGGGACGTTGGGGACGCAGTATTTT,CSVRAGTLGTQYF
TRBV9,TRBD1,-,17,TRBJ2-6,TGTGCCAGCAGCGTAGCGGGACAGGGGTCTGGGGCCAACGTCCTGACTTTC,CASSVAGQGSGANVLTF
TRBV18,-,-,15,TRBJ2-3,TGTGCCAGCTCACCGCGAGACTTCTCCACAGATACGCAGTATTTT,CASSPRDFSTDTQYF
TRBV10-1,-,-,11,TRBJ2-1,TGCGCCAGCAGTGAGACTAGGGAGCAGTTCTTC,CASSETREQFF
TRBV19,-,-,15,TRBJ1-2,TGTGCCAGTAGTCCCACTTCGATTAATAGCTATCGCTACACCTTC,CASSPTSINSYRYTF
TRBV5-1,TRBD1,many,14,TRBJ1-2,TGCGCCAGCGCCGGGACAGGAGTTAACTATGGCTACACCTTC,CASAGTGVNYGYTF
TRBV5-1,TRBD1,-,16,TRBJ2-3,TGCGCCAGCAGATTTCCGACAGGGACCCCCACAGATACGCAGTATTTT,CASRFPTGTPTDTQYF
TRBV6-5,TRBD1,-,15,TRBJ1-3,TGTGCCAGCAGTTCGGACAGGGAGCCTGGAAACACCATATATTTT,CASSSDREPGNTIYF
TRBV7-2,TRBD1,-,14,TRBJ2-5,TGTGCCAGCAGCCCTACAGGGGTACAAGAGACCCAGTACTTC,CASSPTGVQETQYF
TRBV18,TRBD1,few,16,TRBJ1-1,TGTGCCAGCTCACCCTACCGGACAGGGACGAACACTGAAGCTTTCTTT,CASSPYRTGTNTEAFF
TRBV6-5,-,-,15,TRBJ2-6,TGTGCCAGCCTCCCACAGGTCTCTGGGGCCAACGTCCTGACTTTC,CASLPQVSGANVLTF
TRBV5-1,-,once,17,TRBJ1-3,TGCGCCAGCAGCTTGGGGGCAGGGGCGAGCTCTGGAAACACCATATATTTT,CASSLGAGASSGNTIYF
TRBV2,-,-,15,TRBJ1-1,TGTGCCAGCAGTGAAGCGCTTTGGCAGAACACTGAAGCTTTCTTT,CASSEALWQNTEAFF
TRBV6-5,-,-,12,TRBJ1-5,TGTGCCAGCAGAACAGGGAATCAGCCCCAGCATTTT,CASRTGNQPQHF
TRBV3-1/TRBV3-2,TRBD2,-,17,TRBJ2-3,TGTGCCAGCAGCCAAGGCCTAGCGGGGGGCCAGAGCCATACGCAGTATTTT,CASSQGLAGGQSHTQYF
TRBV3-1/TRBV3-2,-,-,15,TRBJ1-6,TGTGCCAGCAGCCAACCCATGGGGCGTGCTTCACCCCTCCACTTT,CASSQPMGRASPLHF
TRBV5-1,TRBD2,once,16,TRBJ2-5,TGCGCCAGCAGCTTGGAGGCCGGGGGGGCCGTGGAGACCCAGTACTTC,CASSLEAGGAVETQYF
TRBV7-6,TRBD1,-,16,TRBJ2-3,TGTGCCAGCAGCCCAAGACAGGGGGGCAGCACAGATACGCAGTATTTT,CASSPRQGGSTDTQYF
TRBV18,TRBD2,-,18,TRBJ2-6,TGTGCCAGCTCACCTGAGGGACTAGCGTCGGGAGGGGCCAACGTCCTGACTTTC,CASSPEGLASGGANVLTF